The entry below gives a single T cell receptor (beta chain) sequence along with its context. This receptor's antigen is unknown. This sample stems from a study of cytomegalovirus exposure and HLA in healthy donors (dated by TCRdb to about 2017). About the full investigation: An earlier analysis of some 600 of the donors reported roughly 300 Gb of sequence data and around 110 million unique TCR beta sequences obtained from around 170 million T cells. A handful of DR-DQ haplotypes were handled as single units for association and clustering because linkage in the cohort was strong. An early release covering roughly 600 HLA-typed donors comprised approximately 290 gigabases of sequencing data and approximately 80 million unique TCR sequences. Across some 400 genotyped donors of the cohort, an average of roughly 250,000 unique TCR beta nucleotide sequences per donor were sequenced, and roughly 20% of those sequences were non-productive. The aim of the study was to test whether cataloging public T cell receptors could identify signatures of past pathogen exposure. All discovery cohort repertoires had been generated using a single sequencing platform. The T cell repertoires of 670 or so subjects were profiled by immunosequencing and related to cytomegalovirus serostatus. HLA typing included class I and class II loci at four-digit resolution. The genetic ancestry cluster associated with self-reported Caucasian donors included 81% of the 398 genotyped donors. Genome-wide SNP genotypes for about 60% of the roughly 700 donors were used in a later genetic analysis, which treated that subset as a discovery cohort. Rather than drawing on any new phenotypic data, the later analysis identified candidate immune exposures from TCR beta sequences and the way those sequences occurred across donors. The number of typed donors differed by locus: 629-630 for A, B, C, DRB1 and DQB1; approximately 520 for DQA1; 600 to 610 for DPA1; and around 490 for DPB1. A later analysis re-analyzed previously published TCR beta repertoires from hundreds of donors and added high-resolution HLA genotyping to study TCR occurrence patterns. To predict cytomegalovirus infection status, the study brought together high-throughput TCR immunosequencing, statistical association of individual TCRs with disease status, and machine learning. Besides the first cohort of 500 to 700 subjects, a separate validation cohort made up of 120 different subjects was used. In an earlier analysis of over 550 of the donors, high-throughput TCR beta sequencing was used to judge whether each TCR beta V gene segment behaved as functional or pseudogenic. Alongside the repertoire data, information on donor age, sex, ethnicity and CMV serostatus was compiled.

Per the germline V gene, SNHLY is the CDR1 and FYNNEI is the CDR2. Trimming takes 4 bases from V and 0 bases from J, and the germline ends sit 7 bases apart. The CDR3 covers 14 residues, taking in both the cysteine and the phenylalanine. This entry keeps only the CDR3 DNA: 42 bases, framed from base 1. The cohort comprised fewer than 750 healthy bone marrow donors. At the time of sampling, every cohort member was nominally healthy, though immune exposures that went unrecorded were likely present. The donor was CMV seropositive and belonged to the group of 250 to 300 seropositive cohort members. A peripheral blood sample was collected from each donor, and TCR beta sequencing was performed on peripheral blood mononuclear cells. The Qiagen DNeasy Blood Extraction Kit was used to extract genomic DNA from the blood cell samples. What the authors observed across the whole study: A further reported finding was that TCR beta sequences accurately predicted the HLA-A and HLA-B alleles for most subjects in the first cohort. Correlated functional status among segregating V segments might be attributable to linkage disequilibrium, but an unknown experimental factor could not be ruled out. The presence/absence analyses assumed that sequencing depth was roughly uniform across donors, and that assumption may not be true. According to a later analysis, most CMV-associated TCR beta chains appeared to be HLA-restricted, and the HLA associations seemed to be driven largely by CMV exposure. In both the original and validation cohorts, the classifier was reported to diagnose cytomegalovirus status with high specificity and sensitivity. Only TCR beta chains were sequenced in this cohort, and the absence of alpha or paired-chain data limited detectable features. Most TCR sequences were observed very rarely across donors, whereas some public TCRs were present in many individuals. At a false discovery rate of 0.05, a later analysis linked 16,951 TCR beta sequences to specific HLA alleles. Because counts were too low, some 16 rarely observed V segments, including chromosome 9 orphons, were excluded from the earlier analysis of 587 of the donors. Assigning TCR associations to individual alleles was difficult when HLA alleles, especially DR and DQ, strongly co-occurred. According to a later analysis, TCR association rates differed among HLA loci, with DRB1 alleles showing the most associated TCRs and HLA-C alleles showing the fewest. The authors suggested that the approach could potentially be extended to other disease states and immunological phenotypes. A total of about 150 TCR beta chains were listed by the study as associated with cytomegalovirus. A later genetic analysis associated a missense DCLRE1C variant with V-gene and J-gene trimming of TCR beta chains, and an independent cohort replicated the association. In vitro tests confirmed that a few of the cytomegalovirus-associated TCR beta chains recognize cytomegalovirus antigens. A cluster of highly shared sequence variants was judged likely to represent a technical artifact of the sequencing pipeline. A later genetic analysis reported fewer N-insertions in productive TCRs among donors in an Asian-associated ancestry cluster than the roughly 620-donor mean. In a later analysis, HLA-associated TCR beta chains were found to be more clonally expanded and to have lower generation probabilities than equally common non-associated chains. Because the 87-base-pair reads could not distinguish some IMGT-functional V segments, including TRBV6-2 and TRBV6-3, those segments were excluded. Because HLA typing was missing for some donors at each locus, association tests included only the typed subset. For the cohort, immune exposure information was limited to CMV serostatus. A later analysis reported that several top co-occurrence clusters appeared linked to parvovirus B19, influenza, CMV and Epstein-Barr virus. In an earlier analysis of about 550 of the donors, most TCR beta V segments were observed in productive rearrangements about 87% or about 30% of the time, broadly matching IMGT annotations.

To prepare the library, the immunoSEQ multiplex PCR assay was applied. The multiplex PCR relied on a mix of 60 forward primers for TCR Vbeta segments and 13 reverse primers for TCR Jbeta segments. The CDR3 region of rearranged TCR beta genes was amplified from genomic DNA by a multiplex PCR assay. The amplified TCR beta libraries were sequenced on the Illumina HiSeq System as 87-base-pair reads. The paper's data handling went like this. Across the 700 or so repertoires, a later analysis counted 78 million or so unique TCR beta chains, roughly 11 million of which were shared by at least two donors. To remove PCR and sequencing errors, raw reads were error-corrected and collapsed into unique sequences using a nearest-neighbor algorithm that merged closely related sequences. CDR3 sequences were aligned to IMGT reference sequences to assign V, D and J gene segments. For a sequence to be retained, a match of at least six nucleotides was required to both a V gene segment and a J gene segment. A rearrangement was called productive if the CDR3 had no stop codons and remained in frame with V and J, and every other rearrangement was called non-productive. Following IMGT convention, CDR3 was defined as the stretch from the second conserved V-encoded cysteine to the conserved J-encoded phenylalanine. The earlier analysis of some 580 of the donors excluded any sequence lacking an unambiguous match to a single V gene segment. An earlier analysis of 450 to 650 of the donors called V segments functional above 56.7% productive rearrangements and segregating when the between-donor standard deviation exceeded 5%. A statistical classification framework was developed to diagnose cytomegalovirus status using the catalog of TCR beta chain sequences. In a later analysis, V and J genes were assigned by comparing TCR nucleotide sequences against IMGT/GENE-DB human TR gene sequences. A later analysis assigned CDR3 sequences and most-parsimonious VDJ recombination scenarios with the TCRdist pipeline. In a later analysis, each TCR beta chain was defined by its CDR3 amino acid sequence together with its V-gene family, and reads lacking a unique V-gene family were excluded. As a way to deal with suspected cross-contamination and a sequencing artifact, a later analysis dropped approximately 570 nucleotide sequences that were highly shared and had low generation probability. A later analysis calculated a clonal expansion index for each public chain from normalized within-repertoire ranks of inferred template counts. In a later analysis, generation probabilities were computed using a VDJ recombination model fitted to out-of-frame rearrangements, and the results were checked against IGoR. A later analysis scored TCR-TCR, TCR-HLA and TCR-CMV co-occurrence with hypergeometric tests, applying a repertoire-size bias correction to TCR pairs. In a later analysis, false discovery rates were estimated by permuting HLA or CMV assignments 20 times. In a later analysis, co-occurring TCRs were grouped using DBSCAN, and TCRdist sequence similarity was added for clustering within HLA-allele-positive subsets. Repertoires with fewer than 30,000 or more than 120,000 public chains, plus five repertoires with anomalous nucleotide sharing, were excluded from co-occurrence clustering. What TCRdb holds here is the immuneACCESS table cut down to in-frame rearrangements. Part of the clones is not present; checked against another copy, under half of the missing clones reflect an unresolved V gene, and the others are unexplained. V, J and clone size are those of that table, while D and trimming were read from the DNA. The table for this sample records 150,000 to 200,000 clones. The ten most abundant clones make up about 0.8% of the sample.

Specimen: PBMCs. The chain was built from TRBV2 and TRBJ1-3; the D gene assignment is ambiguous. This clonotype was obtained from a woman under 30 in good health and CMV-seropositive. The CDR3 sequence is CASSVVRSGNTIYF. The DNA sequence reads TGTGCCAGCAGTGTAGTCCGCTCTGGAAACACCATATATTTT.